This T cell receptor (beta chain) is drawn from a study of control samples from healthy donors and cancer patients. The CDR3 contains 11 residues. V shed 3 bases and J shed 8 bases, with 7 bases lying between them. Libraries were prepared by immunoSEQ multiplex PCR; TCRdb keeps only in-frame clonotypes and omits some of them. Found here are about 100,000 clones, about 90% of them singletons; the top ten hold roughly 18%. This clone was seen only once. The source of this sequence is a woman aged 45-59 years in good health. The sequencing input was blood. This chain joins TRBV12-3 or TRBV12-4 and TRBJ1-2; no definite D call. Here the CDR3 reads CASSFGRGYTF. CDR3 DNA: TGTGCCAGCAGTTTCGGGCGAGGCTACACCTTC.